The rows below give T cell receptor beta chains drawn from one sample of a study of blood T cell repertoires in COVID-19. Assay: immunoSEQ multiplex PCR; the TCRdb copy retains only in-frame clones and omits some. The profile shows under 350,000 clones, 85% to 90% of them singletons. The sequencing input was peripheral blood. These receptors were obtained from a man aged 35 to 55 with acute or convalescent COVID-19. Each CDR3 is given with its conserved first and last residue. Fields, in order: clone size, D gene, V gene, J gene, CDR3 protein, CDR3 DNA. The D gene is left open where the match is weak. Some rows have no size entry. The others give once, few or many, or a class for an expanded clone.

>NA|NA|TRBV7-2|TRBJ2-6
CASSLLLVGGANVLTF
TGTGCCAGCAGCTTATTATTAGTCGGTGGGGCCAACGTCCTGACTTTC
>NA|NA|TRBV6-5|TRBJ2-2
CASSYTRVDTGELFF
TGTGCCAGCAGTTACACCCGGGTGGACACCGGGGAGCTGTTTTTT
>NA|TRBD1|TRBV5-1|TRBJ2-7
CASGAPGQSYEQYF
TGCGCCAGCGGGGCCCCGGGACAGTCCTACGAGCAGTACTTC
>NA|NA|TRBV7-8|TRBJ1-6
CASSSSGGDNSPLHF
TGTGCCAGCAGCTCGAGTGGGGGGGACAATTCACCCCTCCACTTT
>NA|NA|TRBV7-2|TRBJ1-5
CASSLAGGSWPQHF
TGTGCCAGCAGCCTTGCCGGGGGTTCGTGGCCCCAGCATTTT
>once|TRBD2|TRBV19|TRBJ2-1
CASSGNSGDYNEQFF
TGTGCCAGTAGTGGGAATAGCGGGGACTACAATGAGCAGTTCTTC
>NA|TRBD1|TRBV15|TRBJ2-7
CATSPGQGYDEQYF
TGTGCCACCAGCCCCGGACAGGGTTACGACGAGCAGTACTTC
>NA|NA|TRBV10-3|TRBJ1-2
CAISESRAPDGYTF
TGTGCCATCAGTGAGTCGAGGGCCCCCGATGGCTACACCTTC
>NA|NA|TRBV5-1|TRBJ2-2
CASSLVLGGELFF
TGCGCCAGCAGCTTGGTACTAGGCGGGGAGCTGTTTTTT
>NA|TRBD2|TRBV24-1|TRBJ2-2
CATSDRTSPGELFF
TGTGCCACCAGTGACCGGACTAGCCCCGGGGAGCTGTTTTTT
>NA|TRBD1|TRBV24-1|TRBJ1-2
CATSDSRTGGVYGYTF
TGTGCCACCAGTGACTCACGGACAGGGGGCGTCTATGGCTACACCTTC
>NA|NA|TRBV12-3/TRBV12-4|TRBJ2-7
CASSLGLLEQYF
TGTGCCAGCAGTTTGGGCCTCCTTGAGCAGTACTTC
>NA|TRBD1|TRBV12-5|TRBJ2-2
CASGWMIQGYGNTGELFF
TGTGCTAGTGGTTGGATGATACAGGGGTACGGGAACACCGGGGAGCTGTTTTTT
>NA|TRBD1|TRBV6-5|TRBJ1-1
CASNGQGRVNTEAFF
TGTGCCAGCAATGGACAGGGGAGGGTGAACACTGAAGCTTTCTTT
>NA|NA|TRBV5-4|TRBJ2-2
CASSLGYGAGELFF
TGTGCCAGCAGCTTAGGTTACGGGGCCGGGGAGCTGTTTTTT
>NA|NA|TRBV9|TRBJ2-3
CASSATVRLASTDTQYF
TGTGCCAGCAGCGCCACGGTAAGGCTAGCGAGCACAGATACGCAGTATTTT
>once|NA|TRBV3-1/TRBV3-2|TRBJ1-2
CASSQDPRRPDYGYTF
TGTGCCAGCAGCCAAGATCCCCGGAGGCCGGACTATGGCTACACCTTC
>few|TRBD1|TRBV10-1|TRBJ1-6
CASSGGTGSSPLHF
TGCGCCAGCAGTGGGGGGACAGGGAGTTCACCCCTCCACTTT
>NA|TRBD2|TRBV7-8|TRBJ2-7
CASSSPYRGGTHEQYF
TGTGCCAGCAGCTCCCCTTATCGGGGGGGCACCCACGAGCAGTACTTC
>NA|NA|TRBV18|TRBJ1-6
CASSPQTGNSPLHF
TGTGCCAGCTCACCCCAGACGGGGAATTCACCCCTCCACTTT
>NA|NA|TRBV5-1|TRBJ1-2
CASSEDTSNYGYTF
TGCGCCAGCAGCGAGGACACCTCTAACTATGGCTACACCTTC
>NA|NA|TRBV15|TRBJ2-2
CATSRDLGAGASGELFF
TGTGCCACCAGCAGAGATCTGGGGGCAGGGGCCTCCGGGGAGCTGTTTTTT
>NA|TRBD1|TRBV2|TRBJ2-7
CASRDRGAEQYF
TGTGCCAGCAGAGACAGGGGGGCCGAGCAGTACTTC
>NA|TRBD1|TRBV6-6|TRBJ2-1
CASSYSRDRDNEQFF
TGTGCCAGCAGTTACAGCCGTGACAGGGATAATGAGCAGTTCTTC
>once|NA|TRBV7-9|TRBJ1-6
CASSLPGGNSPLHF
TGTGCCAGCAGCTTACCGGGTGGTAATTCACCCCTCCACTTT
>NA|NA|TRBV10-3|TRBJ2-3
CAIRDYQTDTQYF
TGTGCCATCAGGGACTACCAGACAGATACGCAGTATTTT
>NA|NA|TRBV30|TRBJ1-6
CAWSVPRERYNSPLHF
TGTGCCTGGAGTGTACCGAGGGAGCGATATAATTCACCCCTCCACTTT
>NA|NA|TRBV11-3|TRBJ2-1
CASSKGGPYNEQFF
TGTGCCAGCAGCAAGGGGGGGCCGTATAATGAGCAGTTCTTC